The entry below gives a single TCR beta chain sequence along with its context. What it recognizes is unknown. Measured with immunoSEQ multiplex PCR; TCRdb has only the in-frame clones, and not every one. The table includes approximately 130,000 clones, 85% to 95% detected once. This record comes from a study of OX40 agonist ivuxolimab in advanced cancers. Study information: Three patients, one with hepatocellular carcinoma and two with cutaneous melanoma, responded partially.

Patients had blood sampled at baseline and again on cycle 4 day 1 and cycle 7 day 1. The germline gives CDR1 LNHNV, CDR2 YYDKDF (reference sequence). The CDR3 runs 17 residues. V was clipped by 1 base and J by 8 bases, with 21 bases between them. Study findings and constraints: Circulating CD4+ and CD8+ T cells showed clonal expansion by week 6 at 0.1 to 3.0 mg/kg.

The chain recombines TRBV15 with TRBJ2-1, with D uncertain. The material was CD4+ or CD8+ T cells sorted from blood, obtained in a trial of the OX40 agonist ivuxolimab. The sequence came from an adult with an advanced solid tumor such as melanoma, head and neck, liver or kidney cancer. CDR3: CATSRARPGQLRDEQFF. In nucleotides, the CDR3 is TGTGCCACCAGCAGAGCAAGGCCGGGCCAGCTCCGGGATGAGCAGTTCTTC.